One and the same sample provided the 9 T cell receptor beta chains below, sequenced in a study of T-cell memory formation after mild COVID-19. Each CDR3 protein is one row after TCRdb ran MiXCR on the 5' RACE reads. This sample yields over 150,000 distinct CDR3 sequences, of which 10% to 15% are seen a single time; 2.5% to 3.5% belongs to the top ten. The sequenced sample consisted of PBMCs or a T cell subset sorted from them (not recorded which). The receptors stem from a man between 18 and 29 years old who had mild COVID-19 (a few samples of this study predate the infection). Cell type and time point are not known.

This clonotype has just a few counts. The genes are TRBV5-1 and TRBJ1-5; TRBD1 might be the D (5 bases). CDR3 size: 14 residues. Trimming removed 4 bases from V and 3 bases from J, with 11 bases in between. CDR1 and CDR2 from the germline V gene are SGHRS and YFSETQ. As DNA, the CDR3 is TGCGCCAGCAGCCCTCAGGGAGTCAATCAGCCCCAGCATTTT. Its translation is CASSPQGVNQPQHF.

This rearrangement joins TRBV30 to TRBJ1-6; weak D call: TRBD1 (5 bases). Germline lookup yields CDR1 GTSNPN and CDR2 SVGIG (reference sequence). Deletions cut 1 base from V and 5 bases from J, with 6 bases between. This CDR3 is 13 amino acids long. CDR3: CAWSGGDNSPLHF. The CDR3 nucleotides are TGTGCCTGGAGTGGGGGGGATAATTCACCCCTCCACTTT.

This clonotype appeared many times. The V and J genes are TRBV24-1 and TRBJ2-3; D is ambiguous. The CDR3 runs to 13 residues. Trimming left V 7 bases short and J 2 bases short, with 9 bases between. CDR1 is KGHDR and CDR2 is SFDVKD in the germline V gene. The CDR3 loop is CATSKEVTDTQYF. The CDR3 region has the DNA TGTGCCACCAGCAAGGAAGTCACAGATACGCAGTATTTT.

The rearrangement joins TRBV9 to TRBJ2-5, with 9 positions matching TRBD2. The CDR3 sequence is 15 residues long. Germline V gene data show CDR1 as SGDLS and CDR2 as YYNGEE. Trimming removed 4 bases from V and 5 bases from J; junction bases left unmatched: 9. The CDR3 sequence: CASSTGTSSLETQYF. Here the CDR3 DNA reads TGTGCCAGCAGCACCGGGACTAGCTCTTTGGAGACCCAGTACTTC.

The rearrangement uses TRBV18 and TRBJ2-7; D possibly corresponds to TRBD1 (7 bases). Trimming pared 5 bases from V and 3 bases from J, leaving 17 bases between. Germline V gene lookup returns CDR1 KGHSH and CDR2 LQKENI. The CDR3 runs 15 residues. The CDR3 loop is CASSSQPGGYYEQYF. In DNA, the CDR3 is TGTGCCAGCTCATCCCAGCCAGGGGGGTACTACGAGCAGTACTTC.

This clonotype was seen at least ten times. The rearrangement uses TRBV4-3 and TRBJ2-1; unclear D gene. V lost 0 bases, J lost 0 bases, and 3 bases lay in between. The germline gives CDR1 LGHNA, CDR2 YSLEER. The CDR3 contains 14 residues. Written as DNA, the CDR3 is TGCGCCAGCAGCCAAGATCTCTCCTACAATGAGCAGTTCTTC. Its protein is CASSQDLSYNEQFF.

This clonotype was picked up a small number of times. This chain's CDR3 is CASSLFSGRAGELFF. The CDR3 DNA reads TGTGCCAGCAGCTTATTCTCAGGCAGGGCCGGGGAGCTGTTTTTT. V usage is TRBV7-8 and J usage is TRBJ2-2, with D possibly TRBD1 on 5 matching bases. The CDR3 contains 15 residues. CDR1 is SGHVS, CDR2 FQNEAQ, per germline. Trimming pared 2 bases from V and 6 bases from J, leaving 13 bases between.

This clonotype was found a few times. The CDR3 DNA is TGCAGTGCCTCGGACGCGAACACCGGGGAGCTGTTTTTT. Its protein product is CSASDANTGELFF. V and J are TRBV20-1 and TRBJ2-2; D remains ambiguous. Germline CDR1 DFQATT, CDR2 SNEGSKA (reference sequence). V was clipped by 6 bases and J by 0 bases, with 8 bases between them. This CDR3 is 13 amino acids long.

The CDR3 region has the DNA TGTGCCAGCGGACTAGCAGTAACAGATACGCAGTATTTT. Protein sequence: CASGLAVTDTQYF. V usage is TRBV12-3 or TRBV12-4 and J usage is TRBJ2-3, with 8 bases identical to TRBD2. Losses at the gene ends were 8 bases for V and 3 bases for J; bases not matched to a gene: 4. The CDR3 is 13 residues long.